This TCR beta chain was captured by sequencing in a study of cytomegalovirus exposure and HLA in healthy donors. The overall study: In a previous analysis, more than 90 million unique TCR beta sequences were found from some 200 million T cells.

V lost 2 bases and J lost 6, with 8 bases in between. The germline CDR1 and CDR2 sequences are MNHNY and SVGAGI (reference sequence). The CDR3 sequence is 14 residues long. PCR was performed using 60 Vbeta and 13 Jbeta primers. Data came from immunoSEQ multiplex PCR; TCRdb stores just in-frame clones and leaves some out. The sample holds around 190,000 clones, around 82% seen once. This receptor was identified in a man in his forties in good health and CMV-seronegative. This chain uses TRBV6-6 with TRBJ1-6; D unresolved. Input material: PBMCs. The CDR3 region is CASSYAVSNSPLHF. CDR3 sequence (DNA): TGTGCCAGCAGTTACGCTGTCAGTAATTCACCCCTCCACTTT.